The clone carrying this TCR beta chain was detected a few times. Its specificity is unknown. These data originate in a study of post-analysis software for immune sequencing data. Every TCR beta cDNA library bore unique molecular identifiers. Between roughly 1 and 10 million T cells gave rise to about 450,000 cDNA molecules. Via MiXCR, TCRdb re-called the PCR reads, giving one row per CDR3 protein. The table has approximately 360,000 distinct CDR3 sequences, roughly 30% seen once. Points from the study as a whole: Among multiple sclerosis patients, normalized Chao1 diversity was significantly below that of controls. Strong co-clustering by F measure was evident for samples that had been prepared in the same batch.

The sequenced material came from blood. This sequence was found in a girl aged 5 to 17 with multiple sclerosis.

In DNA, the CDR3 is TGTGCCAGCAGCTCGACAGGGGAAGCTGAAGCTTTCTTT. Protein product: CASSSTGEAEAFF. This chain links TRBV7-3 with TRBJ1-1; 8 bases map to TRBD1. V dropped 4 bases and J dropped 6; count of bases not matched to a gene: 4. CDR3 length equals 13 residues. From germline, CDR1 is SGHTA and CDR2 FQGTGA.